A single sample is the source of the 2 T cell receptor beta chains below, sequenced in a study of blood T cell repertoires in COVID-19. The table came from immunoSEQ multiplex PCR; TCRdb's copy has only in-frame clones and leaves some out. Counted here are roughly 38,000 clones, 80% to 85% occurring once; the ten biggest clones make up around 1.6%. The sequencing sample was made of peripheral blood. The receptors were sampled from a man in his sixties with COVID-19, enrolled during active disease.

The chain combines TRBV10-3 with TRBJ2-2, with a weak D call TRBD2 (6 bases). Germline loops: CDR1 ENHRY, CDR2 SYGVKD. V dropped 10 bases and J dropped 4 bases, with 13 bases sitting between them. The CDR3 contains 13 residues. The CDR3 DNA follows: TGTGCCACCTTAGCGGAGCTCACCGGGGAGCTGTTTTTT. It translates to CATLAELTGELFF.

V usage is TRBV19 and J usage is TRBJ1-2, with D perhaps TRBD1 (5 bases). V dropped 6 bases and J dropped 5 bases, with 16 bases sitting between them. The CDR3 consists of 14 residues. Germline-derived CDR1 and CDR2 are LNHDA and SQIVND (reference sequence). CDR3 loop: CASRTLQEGYGYTF. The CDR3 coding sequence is TGTGCCAGTAGGACATTACAGGAGGGGTATGGCTACACCTTC.